The text below deals with one TCR beta chain. Its target antigen remains unknown. No much larger clonotype is one base removed from it; base qualities were not supplied. This record comes from a study of regulatory T cells in long-lasting Graves disease (dated by TCRdb to the early 2020s). At the level of the whole study: Antithyroid drugs had been taken for less than 3 months by newly diagnosed Graves' disease patients. TCR sequencing covered 13 persistent and roughly 20 newly diagnosed Graves' disease patients, some 33 samples in total. The study took place in China and was registered as a clinical trial. Peripheral blood TCR sequencing and RNA sequencing compared persistent Graves' disease patients with newly diagnosed Graves' disease patients.

Paper-wide results and their limitations: Only peripheral blood was studied, because thyroid tissue, the primary lesion, was inaccessible. Persistent disease showed preferential use of TRBV28, TRBJ1-2 and TRBJ2-5, whereas newly diagnosed disease favored TRBV20-1 and TRBJ2-1. The small sample size was acknowledged by the authors as a limitation that may reduce accuracy. Compared with newly diagnosed patients, patients with persistent Graves' disease had lower TCR Shannon entropy and fewer highly expanded clones, which suggests clonal expansion. More public clonotypes were shared among persistent patients (around 3,000) than among newly diagnosed patients (roughly 1,000). Only the TCR beta chain was sequenced and analyzed.

The CDR3 measures 13 amino acids from cysteine to phenylalanine. Solely the CDR3 DNA is kept, with 39 bases framed from the first base. CDR1 SGHAT and CDR2 FQDESV are derived from the germline V gene (reference sequence). The V end gives up 6 bases and the J end 3 bases, leaving 4 bases in the junction not matched to a gene. The time point label of this sample denotes: newly diagnosed GD, antithyroid drugs for less than 3 months. For both TCR sequencing and RNA sequencing, RNA was extracted from PBMCs in TRIzol. The diagnosis of Graves' disease followed American Thyroid Association guidelines. Recruitment of patients was carried out at an endocrinology department in Xi'an, China. Each patient gave about 8.1 milliliters of peripheral blood, collected in an EDTA anticoagulant tube. Ficoll Paque Plus density gradient separation was used to isolate PBMCs, and no additional T cell sorting was done. An Agilent 2100 Bioanalyzer and agarose gel were used to check RNA quality, while a NanoDrop 2000 measured RNA concentration.

Libraries were made using multiplex PCR. The data were produced on an Illumina HiSeq 4000. iRepertoire HTBI primers and Arm-PCR amplification of CDR3 regions were used to construct TCR beta libraries. Before sequencing, the PCR products underwent gel purification. The original pipeline was this. Across samples, some 62 TRBV and roughly 15 TRBJ segments were identified and used for gene usage analysis of CDR3 amino acid clonotypes. COPE and FqMerger were used to merge the filtered high-quality paired reads into contigs. Contigs were aligned with BLAST to IMGT TRBV, TRBD and TRBJ reference genes, and CDR3 was defined per IMGT. Highly expanded clones were defined as clonotypes with a frequency above 0.1%. Shannon entropy served as the measure of repertoire diversity, while the Gini coefficient captured V-J evenness. A clonotype found in more than one individual was treated as public. The public reads were quality trimmed at Q25 with fastp and then assembled into clones with MiXCR by TCRdb, keeping productive beta chains. One record per CDR3 amino acid sequence lists the most common genes and DNA. These V and J calls rely on TCRdb rather than the paper's analysis. This sample comprises more than 450,000 distinct CDR3 sequences, about 12% of them detected only once. Together, the top ten hold more than 8% of the sample.

These data were also filed under a second study, of T cells in Graves' hyperthyroidism and ophthalmopathy. The second paper states: Stable Graves' hyperthyroidism was defined as no progression to ophthalmopathy during 18 months of follow-up. Hyperthyroidism patients were newly diagnosed, with disease duration under 2 months, and aged 18 to 65 years. The study excluded patients with uncontrolled infections, other autoimmune diseases, pregnancy or lactation. Diagnoses were established on the basis of clinical symptoms, serum thyroxine and TRAb, thyroid ultrasound, and orbital computed tomography. The TCR CDR3 was subjected to a first round of RT-PCR using the HTBI primer set and the Qiagen OneStep RT-PCR kit. Most expanded thyroid clonotypes (frequency above 0.001) were also detected in blood, suggesting blood repertoires may reflect thyroid immune responses. A model built on a 13 V-J signature distinguished ophthalmopathy from stable hyperthyroidism, reaching approximately 89% sensitivity and around 81% specificity in cross-validation and 80%/75% in testing. During validation, the model predicted progression to ophthalmopathy a median of roughly 7.1 months ahead of onset, with approximately 70% sensitivity and around 72% specificity. To identify TCR V-J signatures that set the groups apart, the researchers used a discovery cohort of about a hundred patients, made up of under 50 with Graves' ophthalmopathy and 57 with stable Graves' hyperthyroidism. Prospective prediction of ophthalmopathy was tested in an independent validation cohort consisting of about 19 hyperthyroidism patients and some 15 patients who later progressed to ophthalmopathy. The approximately 90 discovery patients were randomly split 7:3 into training and test sets. In six Graves' hyperthyroidism patients, the study also compared T-cell repertoires from thyroid tissue with T-cell repertoires from blood. After sampling, hyperthyroidism patients received methimazole starting at 30 mg daily, and ophthalmopathy patients received high-dose intravenous methylprednisolone. Libraries were constructed in a second round of multiplex PCR, after which size selection and purification were carried out. Paired-end sequencing of the libraries was performed with 100 bp reads on an Illumina HiSeq2000. SOAPnuke was used to process the raw data, removing reads that contained adapters or uncalled bases, had a mean Phred below 15, or lacked an exact match to the constant primer or identifier. High-quality paired reads were merged using COPE v1.2.5, and each unique nucleotide sequence was defined as a clonotype. Clonotypes were aligned to IMGT TRBV, TRBD and TRBJ reference segments using MiTCR v1.1. Analysis was restricted to V-J combinations with a frequency above 0.0001, which covered roughly 99% of repertoires. The TCS score was defined as F50 (clonal expansion) divided by E x V (chaos), with BLOSUM62-based TCRdist calculated between CDR3 peptides within each V-J. Welch's t-statistics and random forest reduced 514 V-J features to around 14, which were used in a naive Bayes classifier (R e1071). No statistical method was used to fix the sample size in advance, and group allocation was not hidden from the investigators. The paper describes TCR Vbeta CDR3 sequencing of around 140 peripheral blood samples, made up of 43 ophthalmopathy patients, around 78 hyperthyroidism patients and 17 progressor patients.

This sample comprised peripheral blood mononuclear cells (PBMCs), obtained at new diagnosis, from a patient treated with antithyroid drugs. This receptor was identified in a woman in her 30s with Graves disease. Donor details come from another sample of the same person, matched by shared clones. This sequence uses TRBV11-1 and TRBJ1-2; 7 of the junction bases match TRBD1. The nucleotides are TGTGCCAGCAGAGGAACAGGGGACTATGGCTACACCTTC. This codes for CASRGTGDYGYTF.